The clone carrying this T cell receptor beta chain was seen a few times. As yet, its antigen is unknown. This CDR3 is built from 15 residues. Trimming cost V 4 bases and J 1 base, with 16 bases left between them. Germline-derived CDR1 and CDR2 are SQVTM and ANQGSEA. This entry comes from a study of blood T cells in healthy people across ages. Findings of the study overall: When set beside aged donors, long-lived donors presented more naive CD4+ cells and higher diversity.

The second PCR ran about 7 to 12 cycles with a sample-barcoded 5' primer and J-beta primers. TCRdb itself ran the 5' RACE reads through MiXCR, one entry per CDR3 protein. The sample shows over 750,000 distinct CDR3 sequences, 25% of them seen only once. Another study also made use of these data, one on T cells of mothers and their children. This second study says: Donors comprised three healthy Caucasian mothers plus their six children. cDNA synthesis used all extracted RNA, 1.5 ug per 15 ul. The data showed no persistent microchimeric T cell clones.

The TCR sequence derives from a boy younger than 18 in good health. Sequencing was done on a sample of blood. J is TRBJ2-5 and V is TRBV29-1; D unresolved. The CDR3 sequence is CSVVPRMFTQETQYF. Written as DNA, the CDR3 is TGCAGCGTTGTGCCGCGGATGTTTACCCAAGAGACCCAGTACTTC.